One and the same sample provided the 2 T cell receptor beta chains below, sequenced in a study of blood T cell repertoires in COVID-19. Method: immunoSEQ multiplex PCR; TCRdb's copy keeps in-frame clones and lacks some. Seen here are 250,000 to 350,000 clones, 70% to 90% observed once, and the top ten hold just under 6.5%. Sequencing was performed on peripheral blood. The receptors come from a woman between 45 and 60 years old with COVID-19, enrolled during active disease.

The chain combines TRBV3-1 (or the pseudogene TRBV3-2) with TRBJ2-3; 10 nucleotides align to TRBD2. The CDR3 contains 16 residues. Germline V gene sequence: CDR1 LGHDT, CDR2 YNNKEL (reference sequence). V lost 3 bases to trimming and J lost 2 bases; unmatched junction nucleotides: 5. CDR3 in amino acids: CASSQRLAGPTDTQYF. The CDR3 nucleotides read TGTGCCAGCAGCCAGAGACTAGCGGGCCCCACAGATACGCAGTATTTT.

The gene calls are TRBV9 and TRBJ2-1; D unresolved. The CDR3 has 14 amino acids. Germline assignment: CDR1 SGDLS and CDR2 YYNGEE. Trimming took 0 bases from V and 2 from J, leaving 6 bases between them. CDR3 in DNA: TGTGCCAGCAGCGTAGCCCCCACCTACAATGAGCAGTTCTTC. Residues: CASSVAPTYNEQFF.